This T cell receptor (beta chain) was sequenced for a study of CD8+ T cells in alopecia areata. Study-level information: Tofacitinib lasted 6 to 18 months, then 6 months off drug.

Points on this clone: The sample has other DNA sequences that encode this CDR3 too.

It was cDNA, reverse transcribed from extracted RNA, that served as the sequencing template. TCRdb's copy holds only in-frame clones and misses some; the assay was immunoSEQ multiplex PCR. This table has about 150,000 clones, roughly 62% appearing once. The germline V gene encodes CDR1 SQVTM and CDR2 ANQGSEA. J lost 8 bases, V lost 4 bases, and 2 bases had no gene match. The CDR3 loop spans 11 amino acids. The gene calls are TRBV29-1 and TRBJ1-2; 9 nucleotides match TRBD1. Specimen: CD4+ T cells sorted from blood, collected at week 0. The TCR comes from a human donor with alopecia areata. CDR3 DNA sequence: TGCAGCGTTGGGACAGGGGAAGGCTACACCTTC. It is translated as CSVGTGEGYTF.